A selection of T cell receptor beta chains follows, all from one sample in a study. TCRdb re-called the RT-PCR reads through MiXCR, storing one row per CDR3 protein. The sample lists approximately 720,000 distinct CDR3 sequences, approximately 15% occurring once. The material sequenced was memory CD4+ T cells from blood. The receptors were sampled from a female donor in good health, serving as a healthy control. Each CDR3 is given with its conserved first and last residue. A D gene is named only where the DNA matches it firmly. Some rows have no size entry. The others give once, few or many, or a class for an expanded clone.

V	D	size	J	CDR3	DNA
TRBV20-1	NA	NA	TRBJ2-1	CSARDLKRQRSYNEQFF	TGCAGTGCTAGAGATCTAAAGCGGCAGCGCTCCTACAATGAGCAGTTCTTC
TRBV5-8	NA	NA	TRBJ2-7	CASSVIAYEQYF	TGTGCCAGCAGCGTCATAGCGTACGAGCAGTACTTC
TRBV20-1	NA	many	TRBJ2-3	CSPEVVDTQYF	TGCAGCCCAGAAGTTGTAGATACGCAGTATTTT
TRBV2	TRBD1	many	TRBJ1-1	CASNDAGTGYTEAFF	TGTGCCAGCAATGATGCCGGGACAGGGTACACTGAAGCTTTCTTT
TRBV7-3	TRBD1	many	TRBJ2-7	CASSPTGQGTYEQYF	TGTGCCAGCAGCCCTACGGGACAGGGGACGTACGAGCAGTACTTC
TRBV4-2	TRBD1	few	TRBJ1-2	CASRRWTGGIDGYTF	TGTGCCAGCAGACGTTGGACAGGGGGCATTGATGGCTACACCTTC
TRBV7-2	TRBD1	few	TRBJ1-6	CASSSRDRASPLHF	TGTGCCAGCAGCAGCCGGGACAGGGCATCACCCCTCCACTTT
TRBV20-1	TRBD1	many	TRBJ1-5	CSASRGRGSNQPQHF	TGCAGTGCGTCCAGGGGGCGGGGGAGCAATCAGCCCCAGCATTTT
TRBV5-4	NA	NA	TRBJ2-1	CASSLRGGGSYNEQFF	TGTGCCAGCAGCTTGAGGGGGGGAGGTAGCTACAATGAGCAGTTCTTC
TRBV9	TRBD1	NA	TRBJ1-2	CASSVGDSGRYTF	TGTGCCAGCAGCGTTGGGGACAGTGGGCGCTACACCTTC
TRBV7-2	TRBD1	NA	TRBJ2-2	CASSSFLGQGNGELFF	TGTGCCAGCAGCTCGTTTTTGGGACAGGGAAACGGGGAGCTGTTTTTT
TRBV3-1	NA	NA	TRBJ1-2	CASSQGIANYGYTF	TGTGCCAGCAGCCAAGGAATTGCTAACTATGGCTACACCTTC
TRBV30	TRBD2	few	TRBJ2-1	CAWKGGPQEQFF	TGTGCCTGGAAGGGAGGGCCACAGGAGCAGTTCTTC
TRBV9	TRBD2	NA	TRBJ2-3	CASSSQLAGAGVYQYF	TGTGCCAGCAGCTCACAGCTAGCGGGAGCGGGGGTTTATCAGTATTTT
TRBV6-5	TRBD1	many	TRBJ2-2	CASSYLGGTGGHGELFF	TGTGCCAGCAGTTACTTAGGGGGGACAGGGGGGCACGGGGAGCTGTTTTTT
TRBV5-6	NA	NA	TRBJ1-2	CASLPAPLANYGYTF	TGTGCCAGCCTCCCGGCCCCCCTAGCTAACTATGGCTACACCTTC
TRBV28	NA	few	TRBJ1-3	CASSNNIVAGNTIYF	TGTGCCAGCAGTAATAATATCGTAGCGGGAAACACCATATATTTT
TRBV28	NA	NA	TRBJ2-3	CASSYPSTSDTQYF	TGTGCCAGCAGTTATCCCAGTACTTCAGATACGCAGTATTTT
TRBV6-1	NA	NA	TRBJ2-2	CASSERHGQATNTGELFF	TGTGCCAGCAGTGAACGCCACGGGCAGGCTACGAACACCGGGGAGCTGTTTTTT
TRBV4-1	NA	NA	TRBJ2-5	CASSQVSRRETQYF	TGCGCCAGCAGCCAAGTTTCGAGACGGGAGACCCAGTACTTC
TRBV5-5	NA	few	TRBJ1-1	CASSFGAGARLWTEAFF	TGTGCCAGCAGCTTTGGGGCAGGGGCGCGGCTTTGGACTGAAGCTTTCTTT
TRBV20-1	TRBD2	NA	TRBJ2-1	CSARRLAGDHNEQFF	TGCAGTGCTAGAAGACTAGCGGGGGACCACAATGAGCAGTTCTTC
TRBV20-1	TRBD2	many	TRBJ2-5	CSARDPRRRGETQYF	TGCAGTGCTAGAGATCCTCGGAGGCGGGGGGAGACCCAGTACTTC
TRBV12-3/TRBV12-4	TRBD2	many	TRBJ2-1	CASRPASGSYNEQFF	TGTGCCAGCAGACCAGCTAGCGGGAGTTACAATGAGCAGTTCTTC
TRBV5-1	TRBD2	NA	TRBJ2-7	CASRPGPLAGASEQYF	TGCGCCAGCAGACCTGGACCCCTAGCGGGAGCGAGCGAGCAGTACTTC
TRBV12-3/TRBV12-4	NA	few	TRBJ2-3	CASSFGSGRPSTDTQYF	TGTGCCAGCAGTTTTGGTTCCGGCAGGCCTAGCACAGATACGCAGTATTTT
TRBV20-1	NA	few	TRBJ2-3	CSASAPDSTDTQYF	TGCAGTGCTAGTGCCCCGGACAGCACAGATACGCAGTATTTT
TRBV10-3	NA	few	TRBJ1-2	CAISEPDRPNYGYTF	TGTGCCATCAGTGAGCCGGACAGACCTAACTATGGCTACACCTTC
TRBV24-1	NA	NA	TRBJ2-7	CATSDPNRVEQYF	TGTGCCACCAGTGACCCAAACAGGGTCGAGCAGTACTTC
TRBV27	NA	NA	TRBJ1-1	CASSLSGRILNTEAFF	TGTGCCAGCAGTTTATCGGGACGAATTTTGAACACTGAAGCTTTCTTT
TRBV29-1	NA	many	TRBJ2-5	CSVDGRETQYF	TGCAGCGTTGACGGGCGAGAGACCCAGTACTTC
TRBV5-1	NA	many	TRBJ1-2	CASSLAGDGYTF	TGCGCCAGCAGCTTGGCAGGGGACGGCTACACCTTC
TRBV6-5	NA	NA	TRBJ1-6	CASKPFGIGESPLHF	TGTGCCAGCAAACCCTTCGGGATCGGGGAGTCACCCCTCCACTTT
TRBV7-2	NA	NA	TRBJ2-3	CASSSTIDTQYF	TGTGCCAGCAGCTCGACTATAGATACGCAGTATTTT
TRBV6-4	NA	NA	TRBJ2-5	CASSDYRGGTQYF	TGTGCCAGCAGTGACTACAGGGGAGGGACCCAGTACTTC
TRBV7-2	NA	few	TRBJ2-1	CASSLEGVQFF	TGTGCCAGCAGCTTAGAGGGTGTACAGTTCTTC
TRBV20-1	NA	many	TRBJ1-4	CSALTGDDEKLFF	TGCAGTGCTTTAACTGGGGACGATGAAAAACTGTTTTTT
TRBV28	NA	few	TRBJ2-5	CASSPSAPQETQYF	TGTGCCAGCAGCCCTAGCGCACCTCAAGAGACCCAGTACTTC
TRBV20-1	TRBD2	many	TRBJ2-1	CSARGGLVAKQFF	TGCAGTGCTAGAGGGGGACTAGTAGCAAAGCAGTTCTTC
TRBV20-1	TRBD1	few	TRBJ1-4	CSARGQGAGREKLFF	TGCAGTGCTAGAGGCCAGGGGGCGGGAAGGGAAAAACTGTTTTTT
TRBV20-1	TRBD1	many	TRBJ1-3	CSVPTGSSSISGNTIYF	TGCAGTGTCCCGACAGGGTCGTCCTCAATCTCTGGAAACACCATATATTTT
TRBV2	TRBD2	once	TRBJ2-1	CASSQGASGRDEQFF	TGTGCCAGCAGTCAAGGGGCTAGCGGGAGAGATGAGCAGTTCTTC
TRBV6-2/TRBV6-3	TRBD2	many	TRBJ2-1	CASVSGGSYNEQFF	TGTGCCAGCGTTTCCGGGGGGTCCTACAATGAGCAGTTCTTC
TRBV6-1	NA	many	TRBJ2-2	CASSLSGQGKGTGELFF	TGTGCCAGCAGCTTATCCGGCCAGGGGAAGGGCACCGGGGAGCTGTTTTTT
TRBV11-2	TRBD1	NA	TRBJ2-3	CASSLDRGQGIDTQYF	TGTGCCAGCAGCTTAGATCGGGGACAGGGTATTGATACGCAGTATTTT
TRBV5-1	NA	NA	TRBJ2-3	CASSPMAAPDTQYF	TGCGCCAGCAGCCCCATGGCGGCGCCGGATACGCAGTATTTT
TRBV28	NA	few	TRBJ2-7	CASSFYRRTSYEQYF	TGTGCCAGCAGTTTTTATAGACGAACCTCCTACGAGCAGTACTTC
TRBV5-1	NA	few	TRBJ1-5	CASSLGGTGQPQHF	TGCGCCAGCAGCTTAGGTGGTACCGGGCAGCCCCAGCATTTT
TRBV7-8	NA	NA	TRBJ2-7	CASSLVGTGRDEQYF	TGTGCCAGCAGCTTAGTTGGTACAGGTCGCGACGAGCAGTACTTC
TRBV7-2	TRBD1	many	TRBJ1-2	CASSFQGGNYGYTF	TGTGCCAGCAGCTTCCAGGGGGGGAACTATGGCTACACCTTC
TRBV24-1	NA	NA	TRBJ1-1	CATSDLLPSRAFF	TGTGCCACCAGTGATTTGCTCCCCTCGCGGGCTTTCTTT